The clone carrying this TCR beta chain occurred a few times. What it recognizes is unknown. Germline CDR1 and CDR2: MGHRA and YSYEKL. The CDR3 contains 17 residues. V lost 4 bases to trimming and J lost 2 bases; unmatched junction nucleotides: 6. The sample belongs to a study of T cell repertoires in cytomegalovirus infection. As for the study in general: Public TCR beta signatures provided an indication of both CMV infection and a matching HLA type.

Study-wide points: Adding up the frequency of public TCR beta families identified people who carried CMV plus the relevant HLA. There were HLA-C-restricted CMV-specific TCR beta clonotypes dominating the ex vivo response.

TCRdb re-called the reads with MiXCR, one entry per CDR3 protein. The sample comprises some 900,000 distinct CDR3 sequences, approximately 32% of which are singletons, and over 10% rests with the top ten. This TCR was sampled from a human donor in good health (CMV status not recorded). Some clones in this sample may be carry-over from other donors' samples. Sample: cultured CD8+ T cells from PBMCs, taken from culture after CMV antigen stimulation. The rearrangement joins TRBV4-1 to TRBJ1-6; 9 bases fit TRBD1. As DNA, the CDR3 is TGCGCCAGCAGCCTCAGGACAGGGGCGACCTATAATTCACCCCTCCACTTT. It codes for CASSLRTGATYNSPLHF.